Listed here are 27 T cell receptor beta chains from one sample, sequenced in a study of blood T cell repertoires in COVID-19. Assay: immunoSEQ multiplex PCR; the TCRdb copy retains only in-frame clones and omits some. This table has 250,000 or so clones, approximately 90% appearing once. Sequencing was done on a sample of peripheral blood. The receptor set was obtained from a man between 18 and 29 years old with active or convalescent COVID-19.

The rearrangement joins TRBV28 to TRBJ1-3; 9 positions agree with TRBD1. The CDR3 has 14 amino acids. The J segment lost 4 bases and the V segment lost 4 bases, leaving 2 bases of the junction unmatched. Germline V CDR1 and CDR2: MDHEN, SYDVKM. The CDR3 coding sequence is TGTGCCAGCAGTTCGGGGACAGGGGGAAACACCATATATTTT. Protein: CASSSGTGGNTIYF.

The V and J genes are TRBV6-2 or TRBV6-3 and TRBJ2-1; weak D call: TRBD1 (5 bases). The CDR3 is made up of 14 amino acids. Germline V gene data show CDR1 as MNHEY and CDR2 as SVGEGT. V was clipped by 5 bases and J by 8 bases, with 16 bases between them. CDR3 nucleotides: TGTGCCAGCAGTACCTCGGCAGGGATACATGAGCAGTTCTTC. The encoded protein is CASSTSAGIHEQFF.

The chain carries TRBV7-6 and TRBJ1-1; 7 bases line up with TRBD1. Germline CDR1 reads SGHVS; CDR2 reads FNYEAQ. This CDR3 has 15 residues. With 1 base clipped from V and 4 bases from J, the junction kept 6 bases outside the gene matches. The CDR3 loop is CASSLGEGAGTEAFF. The CDR3 region has the DNA TGTGCCAGCAGCTTAGGTGAGGGGGCGGGCACTGAAGCTTTCTTT.

The rearrangement uses TRBV12-2 and TRBJ2-1; the D segment call TRBD2 is taken from the table without a DNA check. TRBV12-2 is a pseudogene segment. The CDR3 is made up of 16 amino acids. CDR3 loop: CASRLSYQGKRGSEFF. The CDR3 DNA reads as TGTGCAAGTCGCTTATCCTACCAGGGCAAGCGGGGTTCGGAGTTCTTC.

The gene calls are TRBV29-1 and TRBJ1-1; D gene uncertain. The ends were cut back, 7 bases at V and 3 bases at J, with 15 bases in the middle. The CDR3 consists of 13 residues. Per the germline V gene, CDR1 is SQVTM and CDR2 is ANQGSEA. The CDR3 protein is CSAGRALDTEAFF. The CDR3 nucleotides are TGCAGCGCCGGGAGGGCCCTTGACACTGAAGCTTTCTTT.

V is TRBV30 and J is TRBJ2-7, with 9 bases matching TRBD1. Germline V lookup: CDR1 GTSNPN, CDR2 SVGIG (reference sequence). This CDR3 spans 17 amino acids. The ends lost 0 bases at V and 1 base at J; junction bases unmatched: 10. The CDR3 DNA follows: TGTGCCTGGAGTGTAAGATGGGACAGGGTGTCGTCCTACGAGCAGTACTTC. Translation: CAWSVRWDRVSSYEQYF.

V gene TRBV20-1 combines with J gene TRBJ2-3, with 13 positions matching TRBD2. J gave up 0 bases and V 3 bases, and 12 bases lay outside the gene matches. Germline-derived CDR1 and CDR2 are DFQATT and SNEGSKA (reference sequence). The CDR3 sequence is 19 residues long. The CDR3 DNA is TGCAGTGCTAGTAGGAAGGGACTAGCGGGGATTACTAGCACAGATACGCAGTATTTT. Encoded protein: CSASRKGLAGITSTDTQYF.

V is TRBV6-5 and J is TRBJ1-3, with no clear D. V was cut by 2 bases and J by 2 bases, with 10 bases left in between. CDR1 is MNHEY and CDR2 is SVGAGI in the germline V gene. This CDR3 contains 15 residues. The DNA for the CDR3 is TGTGCCAGCAGTTACGGCTCACCCACTGGAAACACCATATATTTT. Its translation is CASSYGSPTGNTIYF.

This clone has only one observation. The J gene is TRBJ2-1, the V gene TRBV7-2; 9 bases map to TRBD2. The trim removed 3 bases at V and 6 bases at J, leaving 6 bases unmatched. CDR1 is SGHTA and CDR2 is FQGNSA in the germline V gene. The CDR3 contains 15 residues. The CDR3 DNA reads as TGTGCCAGCAGCTTCAGGACTAGCGCCACCAATGAGCAGTTCTTC. It yields the protein CASSFRTSATNEQFF.

The V call is TRBV7-2, the J call TRBJ1-1; D possibly corresponds to TRBD1 (6 bases). Germline-derived CDR1 and CDR2 are SGHTA and FQGNSA. The CDR3 contains 16 residues. V gave up 3 bases and J gave up 4 bases, with 18 bases separating them. CDR3 nucleotides: TGTGCCAGCAGCTTGAATAGGGGGGGGACGGGCACTGAAGCTTTCTTT. It codes for CASSLNRGGTGTEAFF. Using reference TRBV7-2 and TRBJ1-1 for the parts outside the CDR3, the full variable domain is GAGVSQSPSNKVTEKGKDVELRCDPISGHTALYWYRQSLGQGLEFLIYFQGNSAPDKSGLPSDRFSAERTGGSVSTLTIQRTQQEDSAVYLCASSLNRGGTGTEAFFGQGTRLTVV.

V gene TRBV28 combines with J gene TRBJ2-2; TRBD1 matches at 7 bases. The CDR3 is 15 amino acids. Germline values: CDR1 MDHEN, CDR2 SYDVKM. Germline trimming cut 7 bases from V and 3 bases from J; bases unmatched to any gene: 8. The CDR3 is CASILDRVHTGELFF. The CDR3 DNA sequence: TGTGCCAGCATCCTAGACAGGGTCCACACCGGGGAGCTGTTTTTT.

J is TRBJ2-5 and V is TRBV28; 8 positions agree with TRBD1. Germline V gene lookup returns CDR1 MDHEN and CDR2 SYDVKM. The V gene end was trimmed by 5 bases and the J gene end by 4 bases; junction bases not matched to a gene: 6. There are 14 residues in the CDR3. CDR3 amino acids: CASSDRGAAETQYF. In DNA, the CDR3 is TGTGCCAGCAGTGACAGGGGAGCGGCAGAGACCCAGTACTTC.

The chain carries TRBV11-2 and TRBJ2-7; 7 positions match TRBD2. J was trimmed by 4 bases and V by 0 bases; bases with no gene match: 6. The CDR3 is 15 residues long. Germline CDR1 SGHAT, CDR2 FQNNGV. CDR3 protein: CASSLEAGEGYEQYF. The CDR3 nucleotides are TGTGCCAGCAGCTTAGAGGCCGGGGAGGGATACGAGCAGTACTTC.

The chain couples TRBV5-8 to TRBJ2-5, with 9 bases matching TRBD1. With 4 bases clipped from V and 5 bases from J, the junction kept 6 bases outside the gene matches. The CDR3 extends over 14 amino acids. CDR1 is SGHTS and CDR2 is YDEGEE in the germline V gene. The CDR3 protein is CASSHRGPLETQYF. The CDR3 bases are TGTGCCAGCAGCCACAGGGGGCCTTTGGAGACCCAGTACTTC.

This clone appeared once. The CDR3 DNA follows: TGTGCCAGAAGCCCGGCAGGGGACGGGGACTCTGGAAACACCATATATTTT. It is translated as CARSPAGDGDSGNTIYF. This chain connects TRBV5-3 to TRBJ1-3, with D possibly matching TRBD1 (6 bases). TRBV5-3 is filed as an ORF, its function uncertain. The CDR3 totals 17 residues. Trimming cost V 4 bases and J 0 bases, with 17 bases left between them.

CDR3 region: CASSIAGHSTDTQYF. The CDR3 bases are TGTGCCAGTAGTATCGCGGGGCACAGCACAGATACGCAGTATTTT. The chain joins TRBV19 to TRBJ2-3; D is possibly TRBD2 (6 bases). The CDR3 extends over 15 amino acids. Germline V gives CDR1 LNHDA, CDR2 SQIVND (reference sequence). Between the trimmed V and J ends, which lost 3 bases and 0 bases, there was a span of 10 bases.

The chain is built from TRBV9 and TRBJ2-7, with D possibly being TRBD2 (5 bases). The germline V and J ends were trimmed by 3 bases and 0 bases, with 16 bases remaining between them. CDR1 and CDR2 from the germline V gene are SGDLS and YYNGEE. The CDR3 covers 16 residues. This chain's CDR3 is CASSASDGEDSYEQYF. CDR3 sequence (DNA): TGTGCCAGCAGCGCCTCCGACGGGGAAGACTCCTACGAGCAGTACTTC.

The rearrangement joins TRBV19 to TRBJ1-2, with TRBD1 matching over 7 bases. J gave up 4 bases and V 7 bases, and 18 bases lay outside the gene matches. Germline V gives CDR1 LNHDA, CDR2 SQIVND (reference sequence). The CDR3 loop spans 17 amino acids. The CDR3 DNA is TGTGCCAGTACCCCATATACCGGGACAGACCTAGGCTATGGCTACACCTTC. This encodes CASTPYTGTDLGYGYTF.

The gene calls are TRBV7-6 and TRBJ2-7; TRBD2 might be the D (5 bases). Germline V gene lookup returns CDR1 SGHVS and CDR2 FNYEAQ. V was clipped by 5 bases and J by 2 bases, with 13 bases between them. This CDR3 has 14 amino acids. The CDR3 DNA reads TGTGCCAGCAGCCCTCTAGAGGAGGCCTACGAGCAGTACTTC. Protein sequence: CASSPLEEAYEQYF. The whole variable domain, filled in from reference TRBV7-6 and TRBJ2-7, reads GAGVSQSPRYKVTKRGQDVALRCDPISGHVSLYWYRQALGQGPEFLTYFNYEAQQDKSGLPNDRFSAERPEGSISTLTIQRTEQRDSAMYRCASSPLEEAYEQYFGPGTRLTVT.

The chain uses TRBV29-1 and TRBJ1-1, with 7 nucleotides matching TRBD1. CDR3 size: 11 residues. From germline, CDR1 is SQVTM and CDR2 ANQGSEA. V was clipped by 8 bases and J by 5 bases; unmatched bases: 5. The CDR3 DNA follows: TGCAGCACCCGACAGGGAACTGAAGCTTTCTTT. Amino acid sequence: CSTRQGTEAFF.

This chain's CDR3 is CASSQGGASGRFLTTGELFF. CDR3 DNA: TGTGCCAGCAGCCAAGGAGGGGCTAGCGGGAGGTTTTTAACCACCGGGGAGCTGTTTTTT. The rearrangement uses TRBV14 and TRBJ2-2; TRBD2 aligns across 11 bases. Germline V CDR1 and CDR2: SGHDN, FVKESK. This CDR3 contains 20 residues. V lost 1 base and J lost 4; bases outside the gene matches: 14.

The chain links TRBV7-3 to TRBJ2-7; 11 bases align to TRBD2. Germline V lookup: CDR1 SGHTA, CDR2 FQGTGA. Germline trimming cut 0 bases from V and 6 bases from J; bases unmatched to any gene: 10. The CDR3 consists of 17 residues. DNA for the CDR3: TGTGCCAGCAGCTTAACGGGCACTAGCGGGAGATTGGGCGAGCAGTACTTC. It codes for CASSLTGTSGRLGEQYF.

The V gene is TRBV11-2, the J gene TRBJ2-7; D may be TRBD1 (6 bases). The CDR3 consists of 11 residues. Germline V gene lookup returns CDR1 SGHAT and CDR2 FQNNGV. V shed 5 bases and J shed 8 bases, with 10 bases lying between them. The chain's CDR3 is CASSEGGQQYF. The CDR3 DNA is TGTGCCAGCAGCGAAGGGGGTCAGCAGTACTTC. The full variable domain, completed using reference TRBV11-2 and TRBJ2-7, is EAGVAQSPRYKIIEKRQSVAFWCNPISGHATLYWYQQILGQGPKLLIQFQNNGVVDDSQLPKDRFSAERLKGVDSTLKIQPAKLEDSAVYLCASSEGGQQYFGPGTRLTVT.

This chain joins TRBV5-6 and TRBJ1-1, with a possible D match to TRBD1 (6 bases). V was trimmed by 4 bases and J by 6 bases, leaving 16 bases between them. In germline, CDR1 is SGHDT, CDR2 YYEEEE. The CDR3 is 14 residues long. CDR3 nucleotide sequence: TGTGCCAGCAGCATGATGACAGGTTCCCCTGAAGCTTTCTTT. Translation gives CASSMMTGSPEAFF.

J is TRBJ1-1 and V is TRBV13, with 9 bases identical to TRBD1. CDR1 PRHDT and CDR2 FYEKMQ come from the germline V gene (reference sequence). This CDR3 is built from 13 residues. Trimming at V came to 5 bases and at J to 5 bases, leaving 3 bases not matched to a gene. Here the CDR3 DNA reads TGTGCCAGCAGCCTGGACAGGGGAACTGAAGCTTTCTTT. This gives the protein CASSLDRGTEAFF.

The chain carries TRBV27 and TRBJ2-3; the D gene is possibly TRBD2 (6 bases). CDR3 length equals 14 residues. The V end lost 4 bases, the J end lost 6 bases, and 14 bases lay between the germline ends. The V gene's germline CDR1 is MNHEY and CDR2 SMNVEV (reference sequence). The CDR3 sequence: CASSSRTGADTQYF. Here the CDR3 DNA reads TGTGCCAGCAGTTCCCGGACGGGAGCGGATACGCAGTATTTT.

V gene TRBV7-2 combines with J gene TRBJ2-3; the D gene is possibly TRBD2 (6 bases). Trimming cost V 7 bases and J 4 bases, with 12 bases left between them. This CDR3 spans 13 amino acids. Germline V gene sequence: CDR1 SGHTA, CDR2 FQGNSA. The CDR3 region has the DNA TGTGCCAGCACCGTCAGGAGGGCAGATACGCAGTATTTT. It encodes CASTVRRADTQYF.